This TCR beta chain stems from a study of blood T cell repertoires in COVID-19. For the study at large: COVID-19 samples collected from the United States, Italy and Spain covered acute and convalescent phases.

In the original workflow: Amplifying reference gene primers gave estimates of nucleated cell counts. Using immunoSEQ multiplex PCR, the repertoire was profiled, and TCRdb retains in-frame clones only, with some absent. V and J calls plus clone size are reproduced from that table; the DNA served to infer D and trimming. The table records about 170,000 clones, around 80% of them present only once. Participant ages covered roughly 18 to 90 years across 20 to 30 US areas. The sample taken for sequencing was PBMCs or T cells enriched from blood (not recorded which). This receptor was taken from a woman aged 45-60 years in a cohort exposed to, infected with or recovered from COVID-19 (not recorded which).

This CDR3 reads CASSLAKKALPGEQYF. In DNA form, the CDR3 reads TGTGCCAGCAGCTTAGCGAAGAAAGCCTTACCGGGCGAGCAGTACTTC. This sequence joins TRBV11-2 and TRBJ2-7; D is uncertain. Between the trimmed V and J ends, which lost 1 base and 6 bases, there was a span of 19 bases. Germline CDR1 and CDR2: SGHAT and FQNNGV. The CDR3 is 16 amino acids.